The sequence of this T cell receptor beta chain was determined in a study of blood T cell repertoires in COVID-19. Turning to the study itself: Samples of COVID-19 (acute and convalescent) were obtained from the United States, Italy and Spain. Sources were T cells, B-cell-depleted T cells, or PBMCs; the material itself was cDNA or gDNA.

Authors' methods: Estimation of nucleated cell counts relied on the amplification of reference gene primers. Method: immunoSEQ multiplex PCR; TCRdb's copy keeps in-frame clones and lacks some. That table gives V, J and clone size, and the DNA gave D and trimming. The profile shows roughly 30,000 clones, less than 90% of them singletons. The CDR3 extends over 13 amino acids. The V gene's germline CDR1 is GTSNPN and CDR2 SVGIG (reference sequence). Trimming cost V 1 base and J 6 bases, with 10 bases left between them. This clone came up once. This chain uses TRBV30 with TRBJ1-5; D remains ambiguous. The sequence derives from a man at least 80 years old with active COVID-19. Specimen: peripheral blood. CDR3 region: CAWSALNGQPQHF. CDR3 DNA sequence: TGTGCCTGGAGTGCCCTGAACGGTCAGCCCCAGCATTTT.